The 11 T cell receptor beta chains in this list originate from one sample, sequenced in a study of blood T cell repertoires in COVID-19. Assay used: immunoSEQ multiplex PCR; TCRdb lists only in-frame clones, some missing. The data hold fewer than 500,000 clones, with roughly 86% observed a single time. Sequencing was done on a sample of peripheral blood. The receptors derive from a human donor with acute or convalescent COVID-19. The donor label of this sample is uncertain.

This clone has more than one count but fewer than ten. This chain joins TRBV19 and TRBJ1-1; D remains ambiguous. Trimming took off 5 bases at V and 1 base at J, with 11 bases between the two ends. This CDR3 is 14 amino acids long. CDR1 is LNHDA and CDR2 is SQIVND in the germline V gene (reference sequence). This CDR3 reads CASSPSLGNTEAFF. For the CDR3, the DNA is TGTGCCAGTAGTCCTAGTTTGGGGAACACTGAAGCTTTCTTT.

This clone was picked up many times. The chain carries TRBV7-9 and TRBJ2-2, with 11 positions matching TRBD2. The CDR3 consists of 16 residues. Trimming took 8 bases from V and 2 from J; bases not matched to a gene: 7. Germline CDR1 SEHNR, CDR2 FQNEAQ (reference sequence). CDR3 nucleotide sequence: TGTGCCAGCCAGAAGCTAGCGGGGGGAAACACCGGGGAGCTGTTTTTT. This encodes CASQKLAGGNTGELFF. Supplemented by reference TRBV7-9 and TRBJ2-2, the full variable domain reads DTGVSQNPRHKITKRGQNVTFRCDPISEHNRLYWYRQTLGQGPEFLTYFQNEAQLEKSRLLSDRFSAERPKGSFSTLEIQRTEQGDSAMYLCASQKLAGGNTGELFFGEGSRLTVL.

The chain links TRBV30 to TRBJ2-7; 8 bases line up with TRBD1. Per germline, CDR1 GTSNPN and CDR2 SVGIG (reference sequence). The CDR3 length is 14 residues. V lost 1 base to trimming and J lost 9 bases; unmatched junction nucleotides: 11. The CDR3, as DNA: TGTGCCTGGAGTGCAGGGACAGGTACGGGTGGGCAGTACTTC. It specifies CAWSAGTGTGGQYF.

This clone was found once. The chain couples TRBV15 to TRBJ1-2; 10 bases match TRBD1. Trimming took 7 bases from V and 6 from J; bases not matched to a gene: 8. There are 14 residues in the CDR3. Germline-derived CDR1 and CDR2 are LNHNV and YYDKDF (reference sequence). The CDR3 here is CATNGGGTGDGYTF. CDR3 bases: TGTGCCACCAACGGAGGGGGGACAGGGGATGGCTACACCTTC.

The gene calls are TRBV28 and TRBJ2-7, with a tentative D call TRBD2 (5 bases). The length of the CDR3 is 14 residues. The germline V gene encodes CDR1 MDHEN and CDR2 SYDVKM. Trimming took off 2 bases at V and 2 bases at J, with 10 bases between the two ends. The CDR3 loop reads CASSLIATTYEQYF. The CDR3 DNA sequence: TGTGCCAGCAGTTTAATAGCGACCACCTACGAGCAGTACTTC.

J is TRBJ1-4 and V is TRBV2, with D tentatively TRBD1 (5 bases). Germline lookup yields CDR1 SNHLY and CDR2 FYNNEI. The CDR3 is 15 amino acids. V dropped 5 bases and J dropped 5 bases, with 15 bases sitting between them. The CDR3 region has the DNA TGTGCCAGCAGTCTTCAGGGTGGATTAAATGAAAAACTGTTTTTT. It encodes CASSLQGGLNEKLFF.

CDR3 protein: CATSTDRGRNQPQHF. Written as DNA, the CDR3 is TGTGCCACCAGCACGGACAGGGGGCGGAATCAGCCCCAGCATTTT. The chain joins TRBV15 to TRBJ1-5, with 11 nucleotides matching TRBD1. CDR1 and CDR2 (germline): LNHNV, YYDKDF (reference sequence). The CDR3 sequence is 15 residues long. V was clipped by 4 bases and J by 4 bases; unmatched bases: 3. Using reference TRBV15 and TRBJ1-5 for the parts outside the CDR3, the full variable domain is DAMVIQNPRYQVTQFGKPVTLSCSQTLNHNVMYWYQQKSSQAPKLLFHYYDKDFNNEADTPDNFQSRRPNTSFCFLDIRSPGLGDTAMYLCATSTDRGRNQPQHFGDGTRLSIL.

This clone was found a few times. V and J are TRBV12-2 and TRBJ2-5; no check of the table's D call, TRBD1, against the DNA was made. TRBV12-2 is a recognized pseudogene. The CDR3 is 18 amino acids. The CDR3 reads CASPQGDHRGRNQETQYF. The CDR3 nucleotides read TGTGCAAGTCCCCAAGGGGATCACAGGGGGCGTAACCAAGAGACCCAGTACTTC.

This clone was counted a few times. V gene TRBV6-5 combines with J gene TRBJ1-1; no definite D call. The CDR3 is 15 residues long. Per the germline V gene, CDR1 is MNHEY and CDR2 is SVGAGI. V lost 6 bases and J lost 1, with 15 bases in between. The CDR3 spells CASRLNPSGNTEAFF. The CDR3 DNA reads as TGTGCCAGCAGGCTTAACCCCTCAGGGAACACTGAAGCTTTCTTT.

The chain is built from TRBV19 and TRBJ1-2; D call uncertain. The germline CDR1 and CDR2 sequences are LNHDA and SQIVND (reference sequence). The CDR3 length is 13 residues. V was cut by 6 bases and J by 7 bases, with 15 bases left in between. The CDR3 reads CASSALLVSGYTF. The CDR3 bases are TGTGCCAGTAGCGCCCTCCTTGTTAGTGGCTACACCTTC.

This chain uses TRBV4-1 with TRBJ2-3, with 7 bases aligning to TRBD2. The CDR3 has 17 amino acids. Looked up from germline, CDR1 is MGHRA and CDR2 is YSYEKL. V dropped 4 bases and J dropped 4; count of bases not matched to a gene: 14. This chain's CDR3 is CASSPLGGSGSADTQYF. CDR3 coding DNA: TGCGCCAGCAGCCCATTAGGCGGGAGTGGGAGCGCAGATACGCAGTATTTT.